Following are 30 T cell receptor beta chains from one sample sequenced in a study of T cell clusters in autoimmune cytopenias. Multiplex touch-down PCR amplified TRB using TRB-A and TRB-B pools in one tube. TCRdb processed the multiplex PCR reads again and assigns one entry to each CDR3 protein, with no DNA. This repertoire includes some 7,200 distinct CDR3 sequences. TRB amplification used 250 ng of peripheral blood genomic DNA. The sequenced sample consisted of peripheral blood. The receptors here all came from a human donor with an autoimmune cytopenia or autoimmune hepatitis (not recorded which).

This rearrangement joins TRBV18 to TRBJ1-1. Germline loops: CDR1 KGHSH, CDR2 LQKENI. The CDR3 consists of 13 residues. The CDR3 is CASSPLSATEAFF.

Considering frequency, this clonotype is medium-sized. This chain's CDR3 is CASSSAYRGAQPQHF. V and J are TRBV27 and TRBJ1-5; TCRdb's D gene call, TRBD1, goes unchecked for lack of DNA. From germline, CDR1 is MNHEY and CDR2 SMNVEV (reference sequence). The CDR3 is made up of 15 amino acids.

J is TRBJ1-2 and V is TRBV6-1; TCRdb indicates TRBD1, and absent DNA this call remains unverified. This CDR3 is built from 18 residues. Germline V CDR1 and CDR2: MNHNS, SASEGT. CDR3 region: CASSVVGGQYLINYGYTF.

The CDR3 reads CASSLRGANTGELFF. V usage is TRBV27 and J usage is TRBJ2-2; TCRdb designates TRBD1, a call that cannot be tested without DNA. Germline assignment: CDR1 MNHEY and CDR2 SMNVEV (reference sequence). The CDR3 runs to 15 residues.

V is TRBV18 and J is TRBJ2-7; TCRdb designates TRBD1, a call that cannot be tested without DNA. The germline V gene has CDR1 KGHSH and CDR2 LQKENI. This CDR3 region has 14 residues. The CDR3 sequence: CASSPGQGTYEQYF. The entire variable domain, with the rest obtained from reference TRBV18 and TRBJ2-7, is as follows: NAGVMQNPRHLVRRRGQEARLRCSPMKGHSHVYWYRQLPEEGLKFMVYLQKENIIDESGMPKERFSAEFPKEGPSILRIQQVVRGDSAAYFCASSPGQGTYEQYFGPGTRLTVT.

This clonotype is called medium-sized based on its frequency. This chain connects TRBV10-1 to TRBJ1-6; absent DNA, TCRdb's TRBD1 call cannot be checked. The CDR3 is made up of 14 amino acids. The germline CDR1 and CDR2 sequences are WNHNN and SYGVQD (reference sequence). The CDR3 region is CASSADRDVGPLHF.

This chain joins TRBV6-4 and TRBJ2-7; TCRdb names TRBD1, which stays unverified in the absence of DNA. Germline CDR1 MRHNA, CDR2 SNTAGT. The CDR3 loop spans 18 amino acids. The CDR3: CASSVLVQDRGYSYEQYF.

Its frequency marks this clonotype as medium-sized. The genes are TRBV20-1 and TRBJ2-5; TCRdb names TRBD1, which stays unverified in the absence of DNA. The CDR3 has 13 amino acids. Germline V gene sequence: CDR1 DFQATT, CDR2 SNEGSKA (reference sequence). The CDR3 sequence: CSAREAGAETQYF.

The CDR3 here is CASSPTSGRGNYEQYF. The chain joins TRBV4-1 to TRBJ2-7; TCRdb lists TRBD2, though no DNA is available to test this call. The germline V gene has CDR1 MGHRA and CDR2 YSYEKL. The CDR3 covers 16 residues.

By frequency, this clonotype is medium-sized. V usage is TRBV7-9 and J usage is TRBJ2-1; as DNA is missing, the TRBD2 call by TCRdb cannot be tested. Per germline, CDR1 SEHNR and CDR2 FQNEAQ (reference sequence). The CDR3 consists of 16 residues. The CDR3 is CASSSTGTSGDNEQFF.

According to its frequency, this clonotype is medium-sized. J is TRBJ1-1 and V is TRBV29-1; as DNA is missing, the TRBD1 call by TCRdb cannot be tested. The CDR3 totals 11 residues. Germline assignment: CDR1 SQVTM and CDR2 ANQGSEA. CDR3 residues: CSGGRNTEAFF.

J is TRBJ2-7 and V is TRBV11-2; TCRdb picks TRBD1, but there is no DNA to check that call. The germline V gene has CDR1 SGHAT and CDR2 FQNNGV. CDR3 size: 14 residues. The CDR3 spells CASSRTERIPEQYF.

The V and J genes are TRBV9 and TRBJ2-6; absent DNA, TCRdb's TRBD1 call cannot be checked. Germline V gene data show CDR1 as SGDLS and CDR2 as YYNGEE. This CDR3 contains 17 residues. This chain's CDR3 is CASSVVGGGAGANVLTF. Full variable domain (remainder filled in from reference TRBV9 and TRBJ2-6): DSGVTQTPKHLITATGQRVTLRCSPRSGDLSVYWYQQSLDQGLQFLIQYYNGEERAKGNILERFSAQQFPDLHSELNLSSLELGDSALYFCASSVVGGGAGANVLTFGAGSRLTVL.

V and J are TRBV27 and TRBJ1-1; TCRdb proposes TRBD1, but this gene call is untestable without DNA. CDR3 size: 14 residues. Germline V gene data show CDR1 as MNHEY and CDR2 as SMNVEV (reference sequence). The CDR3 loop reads CASSRSGGRTEAFF.

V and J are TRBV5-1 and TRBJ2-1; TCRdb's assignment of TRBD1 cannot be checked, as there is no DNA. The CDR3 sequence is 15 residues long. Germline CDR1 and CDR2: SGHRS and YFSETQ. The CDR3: CASSSPKTGYNEQFF.

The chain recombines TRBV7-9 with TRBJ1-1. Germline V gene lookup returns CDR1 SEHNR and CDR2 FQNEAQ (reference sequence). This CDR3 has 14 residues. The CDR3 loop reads CASSSTAESTEAFF. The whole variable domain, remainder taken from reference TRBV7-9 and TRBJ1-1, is DTGVSQNPRHKITKRGQNVTFRCDPISEHNRLYWYRQTLGQGPEFLTYFQNEAQLEKSRLLSDRFSAERPKGSFSTLEIQRTEQGDSAMYLCASSSTAESTEAFFGQGTRLTVV.

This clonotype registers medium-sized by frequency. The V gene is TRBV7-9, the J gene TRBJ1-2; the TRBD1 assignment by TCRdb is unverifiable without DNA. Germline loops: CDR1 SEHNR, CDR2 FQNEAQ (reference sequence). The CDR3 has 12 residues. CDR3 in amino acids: CASSSDRDGYTF. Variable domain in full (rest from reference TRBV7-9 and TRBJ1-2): DTGVSQNPRHKITKRGQNVTFRCDPISEHNRLYWYRQTLGQGPEFLTYFQNEAQLEKSRLLSDRFSAERPKGSFSTLEIQRTEQGDSAMYLCASSSDRDGYTFGSGTRLTVV.

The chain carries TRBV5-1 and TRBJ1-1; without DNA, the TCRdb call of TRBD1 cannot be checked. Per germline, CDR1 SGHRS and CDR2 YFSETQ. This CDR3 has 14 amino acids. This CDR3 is CASSLGTENTEAFF.

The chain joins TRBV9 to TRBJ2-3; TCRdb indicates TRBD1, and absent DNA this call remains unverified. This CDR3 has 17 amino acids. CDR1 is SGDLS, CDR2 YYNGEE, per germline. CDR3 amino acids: CASSVDWEGARADTQYF.

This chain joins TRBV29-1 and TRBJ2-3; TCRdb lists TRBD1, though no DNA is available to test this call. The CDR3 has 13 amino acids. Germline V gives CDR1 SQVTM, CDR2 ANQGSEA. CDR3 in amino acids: CSVDRGGTDTQYF.

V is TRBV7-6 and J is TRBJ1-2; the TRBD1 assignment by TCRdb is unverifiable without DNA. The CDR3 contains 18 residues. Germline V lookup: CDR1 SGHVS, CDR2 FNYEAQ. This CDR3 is CASSSEGGATGTGEGYTF.

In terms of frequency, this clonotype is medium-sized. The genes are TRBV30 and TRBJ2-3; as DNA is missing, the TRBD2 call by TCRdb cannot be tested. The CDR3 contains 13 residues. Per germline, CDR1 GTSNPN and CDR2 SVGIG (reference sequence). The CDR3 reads CAWTSGLTDTQYF.

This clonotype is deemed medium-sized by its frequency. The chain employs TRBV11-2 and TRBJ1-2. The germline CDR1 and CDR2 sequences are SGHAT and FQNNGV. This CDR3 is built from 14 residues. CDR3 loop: CASSRTVGNYGYTF.

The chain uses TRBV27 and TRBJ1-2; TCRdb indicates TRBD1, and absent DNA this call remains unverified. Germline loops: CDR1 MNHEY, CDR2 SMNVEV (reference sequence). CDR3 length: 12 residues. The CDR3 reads CASSEGVGGYTF.

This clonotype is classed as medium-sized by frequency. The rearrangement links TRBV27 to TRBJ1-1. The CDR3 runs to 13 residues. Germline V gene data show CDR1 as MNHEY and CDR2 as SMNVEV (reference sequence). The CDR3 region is CASSLRMDTEAFF.

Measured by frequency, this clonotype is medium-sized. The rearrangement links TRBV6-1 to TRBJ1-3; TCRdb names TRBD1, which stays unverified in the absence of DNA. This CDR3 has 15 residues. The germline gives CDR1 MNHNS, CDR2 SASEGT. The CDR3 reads CASSEGGGRPSAIYF.

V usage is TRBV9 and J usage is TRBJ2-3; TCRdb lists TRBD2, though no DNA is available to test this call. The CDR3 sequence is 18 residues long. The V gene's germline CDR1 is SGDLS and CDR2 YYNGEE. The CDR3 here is CASSVGLAGGQSTDTQYF.

CDR3 sequence: CASRGQNQPQHF. This chain links TRBV25-1 with TRBJ1-5; TCRdb lists TRBD1, though no DNA is available to test this call. CDR3 length: 12 residues. CDR1 and CDR2 (germline): MGHDK, SYGVNS.

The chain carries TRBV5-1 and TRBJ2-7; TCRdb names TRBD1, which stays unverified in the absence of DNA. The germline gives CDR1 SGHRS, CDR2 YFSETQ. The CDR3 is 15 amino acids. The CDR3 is CASSSQAGGAYEQYF.

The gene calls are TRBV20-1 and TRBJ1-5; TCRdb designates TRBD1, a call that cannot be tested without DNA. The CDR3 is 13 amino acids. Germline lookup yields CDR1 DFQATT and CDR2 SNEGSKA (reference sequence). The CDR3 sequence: CSARVTGNQPQHF.